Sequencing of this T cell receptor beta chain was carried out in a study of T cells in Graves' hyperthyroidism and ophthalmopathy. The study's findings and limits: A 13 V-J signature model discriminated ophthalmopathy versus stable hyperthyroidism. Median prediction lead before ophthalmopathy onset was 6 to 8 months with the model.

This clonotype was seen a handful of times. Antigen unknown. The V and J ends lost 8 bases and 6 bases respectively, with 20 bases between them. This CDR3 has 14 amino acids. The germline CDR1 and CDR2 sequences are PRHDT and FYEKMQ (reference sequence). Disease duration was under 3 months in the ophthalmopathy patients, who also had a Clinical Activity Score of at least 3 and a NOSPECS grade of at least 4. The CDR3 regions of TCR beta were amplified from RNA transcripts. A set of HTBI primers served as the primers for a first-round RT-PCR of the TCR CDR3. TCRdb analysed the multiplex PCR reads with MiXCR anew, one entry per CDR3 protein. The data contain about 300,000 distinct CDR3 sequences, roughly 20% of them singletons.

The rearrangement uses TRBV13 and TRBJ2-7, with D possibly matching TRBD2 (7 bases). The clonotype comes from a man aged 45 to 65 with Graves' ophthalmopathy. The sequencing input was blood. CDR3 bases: TGTGCCAGCGGGGGGGGCAGGGGATCTCCCGAGCAGTACTTC. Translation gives CASGGGRGSPEQYF.